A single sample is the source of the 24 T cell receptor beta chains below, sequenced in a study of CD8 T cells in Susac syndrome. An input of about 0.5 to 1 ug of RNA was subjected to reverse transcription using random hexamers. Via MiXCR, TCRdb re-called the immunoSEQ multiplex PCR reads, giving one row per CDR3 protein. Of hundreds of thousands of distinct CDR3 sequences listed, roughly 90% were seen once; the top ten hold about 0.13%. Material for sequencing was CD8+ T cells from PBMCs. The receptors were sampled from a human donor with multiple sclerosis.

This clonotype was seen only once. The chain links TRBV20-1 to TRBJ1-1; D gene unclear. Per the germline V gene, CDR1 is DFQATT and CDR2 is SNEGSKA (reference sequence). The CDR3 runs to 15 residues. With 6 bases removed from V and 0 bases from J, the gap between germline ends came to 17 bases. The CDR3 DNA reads TGCAGTGCCATATTGGCGGCGATGATGAACACTGAAGCTTTCTTT. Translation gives CSAILAAMMNTEAFF.

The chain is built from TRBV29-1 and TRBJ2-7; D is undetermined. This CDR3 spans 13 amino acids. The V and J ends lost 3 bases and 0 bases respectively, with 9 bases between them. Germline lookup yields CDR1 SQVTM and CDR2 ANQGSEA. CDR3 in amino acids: CSVEASDSYEQYF. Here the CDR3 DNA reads TGCAGCGTTGAGGCGTCGGACTCCTACGAGCAGTACTTC.

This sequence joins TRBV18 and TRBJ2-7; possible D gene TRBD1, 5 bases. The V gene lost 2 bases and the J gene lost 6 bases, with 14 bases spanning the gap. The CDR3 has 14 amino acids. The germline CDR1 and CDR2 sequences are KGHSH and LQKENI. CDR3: CASSPADKAFEQYF. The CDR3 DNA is TGTGCCAGCTCACCAGCGGACAAGGCATTCGAGCAGTACTTC.

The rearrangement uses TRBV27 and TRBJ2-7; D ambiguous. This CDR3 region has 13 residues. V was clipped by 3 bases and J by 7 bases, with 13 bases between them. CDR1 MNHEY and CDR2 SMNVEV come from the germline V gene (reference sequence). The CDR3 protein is CASSFAFPLEQYF. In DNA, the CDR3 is TGTGCCAGCAGTTTTGCGTTCCCGCTGGAGCAGTACTTC.

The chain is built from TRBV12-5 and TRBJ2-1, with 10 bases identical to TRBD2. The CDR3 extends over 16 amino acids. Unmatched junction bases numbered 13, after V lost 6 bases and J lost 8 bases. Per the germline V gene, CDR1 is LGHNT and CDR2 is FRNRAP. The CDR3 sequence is CASGYVGTSERDEQFF. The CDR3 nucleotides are TGTGCTAGTGGATATGTCGGGACTAGCGAACGGGATGAGCAGTTCTTC.

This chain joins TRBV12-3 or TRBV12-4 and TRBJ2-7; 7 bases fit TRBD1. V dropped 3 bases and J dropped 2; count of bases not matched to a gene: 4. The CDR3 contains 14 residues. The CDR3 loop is CASSLWQGAYEQYF. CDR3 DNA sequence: TGTGCCAGCAGTTTGTGGCAGGGGGCCTACGAGCAGTACTTC.

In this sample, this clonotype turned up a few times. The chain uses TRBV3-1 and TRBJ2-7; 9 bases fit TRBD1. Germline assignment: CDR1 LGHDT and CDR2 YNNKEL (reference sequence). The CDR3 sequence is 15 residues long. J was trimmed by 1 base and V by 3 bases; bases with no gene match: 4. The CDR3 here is CASSQSGTGSYEQYF. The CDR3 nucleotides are TGTGCCAGCAGCCAGTCCGGGACAGGGTCCTACGAGCAGTACTTC.

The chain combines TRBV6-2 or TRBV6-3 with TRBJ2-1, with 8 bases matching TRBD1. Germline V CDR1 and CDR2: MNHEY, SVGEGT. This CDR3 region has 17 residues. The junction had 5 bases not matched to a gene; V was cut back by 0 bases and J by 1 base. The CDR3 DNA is TGTGCCAGCAGTTACTCGATGGACAGGGCATCCTACAATGAGCAGTTCTTC. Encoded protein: CASSYSMDRASYNEQFF.

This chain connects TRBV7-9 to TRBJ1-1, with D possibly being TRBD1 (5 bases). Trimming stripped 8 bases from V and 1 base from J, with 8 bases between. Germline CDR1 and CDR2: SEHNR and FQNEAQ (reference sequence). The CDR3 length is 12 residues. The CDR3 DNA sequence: TGTGCCAGCGGTCAGGGGAACACTGAAGCTTTCTTT. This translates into CASGQGNTEAFF.

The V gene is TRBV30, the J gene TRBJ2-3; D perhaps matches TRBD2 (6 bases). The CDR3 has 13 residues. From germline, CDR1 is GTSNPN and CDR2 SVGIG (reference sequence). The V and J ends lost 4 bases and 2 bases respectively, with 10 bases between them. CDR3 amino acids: CAWTGTATDTQYF. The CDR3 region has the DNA TGTGCCTGGACCGGGACTGCCACAGATACGCAGTATTTT.

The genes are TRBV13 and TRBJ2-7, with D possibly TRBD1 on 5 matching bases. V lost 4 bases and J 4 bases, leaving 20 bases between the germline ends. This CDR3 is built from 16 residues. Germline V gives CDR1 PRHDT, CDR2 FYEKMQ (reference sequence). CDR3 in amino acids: CASSSRHRAGLYEQYF. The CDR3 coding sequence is TGTGCCAGCAGCTCGCGGCACCGGGCAGGGCTGTACGAGCAGTACTTC.

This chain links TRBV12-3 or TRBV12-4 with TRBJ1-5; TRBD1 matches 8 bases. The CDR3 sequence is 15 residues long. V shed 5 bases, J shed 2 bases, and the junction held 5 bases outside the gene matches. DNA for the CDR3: TGTGCCAGCAGTCACTTGGACAGGGGCAATCAGCCCCAGCATTTT. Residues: CASSHLDRGNQPQHF.

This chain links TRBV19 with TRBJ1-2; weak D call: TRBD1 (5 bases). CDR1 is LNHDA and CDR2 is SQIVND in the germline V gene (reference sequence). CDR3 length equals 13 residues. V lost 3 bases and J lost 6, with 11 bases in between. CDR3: CASSIAQGNGYTF. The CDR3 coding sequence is TGTGCCAGTAGTATCGCTCAGGGAAATGGCTACACCTTC.

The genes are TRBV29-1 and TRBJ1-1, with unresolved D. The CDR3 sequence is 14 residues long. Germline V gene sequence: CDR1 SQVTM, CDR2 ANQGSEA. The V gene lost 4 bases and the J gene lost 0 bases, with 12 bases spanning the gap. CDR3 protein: CSVGRIQLNTEAFF. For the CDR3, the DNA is TGCAGCGTTGGTCGAATCCAACTGAACACTGAAGCTTTCTTT. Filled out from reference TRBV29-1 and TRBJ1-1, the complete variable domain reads SAVISQKPSRDICQRGTSLTIQCQVDSQVTMMFWYRQQPGQSLTLIATANQGSEATYESGFVIDKFPISRPNLTFSTLTVSNMSPEDSSIYLCSVGRIQLNTEAFFGQGTRLTVV.

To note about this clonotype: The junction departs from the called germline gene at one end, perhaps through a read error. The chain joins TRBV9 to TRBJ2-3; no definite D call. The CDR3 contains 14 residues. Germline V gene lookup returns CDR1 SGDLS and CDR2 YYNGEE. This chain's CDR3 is CASSPDGRTDSQYF. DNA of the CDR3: TGTGCCAGCTCCCCGGACGGACGCACAGATTCGCAGTATTTT.

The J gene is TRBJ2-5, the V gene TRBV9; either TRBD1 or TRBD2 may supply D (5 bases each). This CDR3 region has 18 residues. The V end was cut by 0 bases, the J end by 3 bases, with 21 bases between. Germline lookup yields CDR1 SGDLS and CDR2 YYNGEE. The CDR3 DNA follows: TGTGCCAGCAGCGTAGAGGTACCCGGGACGGCTAGTAAAGAGACCCAGTACTTC. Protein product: CASSVEVPGTASKETQYF.

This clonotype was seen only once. CDR3 protein: CATKRAGAGGTDTQYF. The CDR3 DNA sequence: TGTGCCACCAAGAGGGCGGGAGCGGGGGGCACAGATACGCAGTATTTT. This chain uses TRBV15 with TRBJ2-3; 8 nucleotides match TRBD2. The length of the CDR3 is 16 residues. CDR1 is LNHNV and CDR2 is YYDKDF in the germline V gene (reference sequence). The junction had 10 bases not matched to a gene; V was cut back by 7 bases and J by 1 base.

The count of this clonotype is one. The CDR3 is CASSGFPPSEKLFF. In DNA form, the CDR3 reads TGTGCCAGCAGTGGATTCCCGCCCAGTGAAAAACTGTTTTTT. The rearrangement joins TRBV25-1 to TRBJ1-4, with unresolved D. Germline-derived CDR1 and CDR2 are MGHDK and SYGVNS. V gave up 4 bases and J gave up 7 bases, with 13 bases separating them. The CDR3 totals 14 residues.

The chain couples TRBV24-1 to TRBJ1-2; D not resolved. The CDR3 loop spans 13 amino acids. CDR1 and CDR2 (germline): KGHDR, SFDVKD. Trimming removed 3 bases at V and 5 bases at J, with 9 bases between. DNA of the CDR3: TGTGCCACCAGTGATGCTAGCACTTATGGCTACACCTTC. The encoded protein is CATSDASTYGYTF.

The DNA for the CDR3 is TGCGCCAGCAGCCAAGCTCCCCAGGGAAGTAATGAAAAACTGTTTTTT. Protein product: CASSQAPQGSNEKLFF. The V call is TRBV4-1, the J call TRBJ1-4; D perhaps matches TRBD1 (5 bases). The CDR3 has 16 amino acids. CDR1 and CDR2 from the germline V gene are MGHRA and YSYEKL. Trimming removed 1 base from V and 4 bases from J, with 13 bases in between.

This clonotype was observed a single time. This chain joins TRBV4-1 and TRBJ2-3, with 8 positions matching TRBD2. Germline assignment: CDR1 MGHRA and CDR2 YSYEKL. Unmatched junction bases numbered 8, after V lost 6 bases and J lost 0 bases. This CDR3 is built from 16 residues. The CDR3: CASSPSGGISTDTQYF. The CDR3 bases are TGCGCCAGCAGTCCCTCGGGGGGGATCAGCACAGATACGCAGTATTTT.

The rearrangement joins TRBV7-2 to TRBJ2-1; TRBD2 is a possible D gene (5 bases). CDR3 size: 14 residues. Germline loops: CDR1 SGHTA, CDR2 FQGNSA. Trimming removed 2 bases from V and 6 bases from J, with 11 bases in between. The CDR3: CASSLTGILNEQFF. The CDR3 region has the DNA TGTGCCAGCAGCTTAACCGGGATCCTCAATGAGCAGTTCTTC.

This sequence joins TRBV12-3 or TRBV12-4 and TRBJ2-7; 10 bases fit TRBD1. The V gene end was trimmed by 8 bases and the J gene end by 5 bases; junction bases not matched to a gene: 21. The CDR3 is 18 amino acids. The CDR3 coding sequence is TGTGCCAGCGGACTCCTAAACCTTGGGGGGGACAGGGGCCACGAGCAGTACTTC. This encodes CASGLLNLGGDRGHEQYF.

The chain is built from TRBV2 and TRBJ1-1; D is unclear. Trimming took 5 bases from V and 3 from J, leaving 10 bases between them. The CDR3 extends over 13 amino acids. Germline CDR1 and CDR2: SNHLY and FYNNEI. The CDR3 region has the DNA TGTGCCAGCAGTCAAAATCCGGACACTGAAGCTTTCTTT. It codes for CASSQNPDTEAFF.